This T cell receptor (beta chain) was captured in a study of vaccination and CD4 T cells after COVID-19. Study outcomes and limitations: Although the median of SARS-CoV-2-reactive clonotypes rose from about 20 to 38, the change was not significant.

The Oncomine TCR Beta short-read assay was applied to DNA of cultured CD4+ T cells. From the PCR reads, TCRdb called clonotypes with MiXCR, one entry per CDR3 protein. The sample gives 15,000 to 20,000 distinct CDR3 sequences, roughly 50% of which show up once; 7.5% to 10% is in the top ten. Germline values: CDR1 SGHNT, CDR2 YYREEE (reference sequence). The CDR3 has 15 amino acids. V shed 4 bases and J 4 bases; nucleotides not matched to a gene: 4. Turning to this clonotype: Its antigen remains unknown.

Described treatment: approximately 9-day PBMC culture with coronavirus spike peptide pools or control peptides (ViraFEST assay). The chain recombines TRBV5-4 with TRBJ2-1, with 11 bases identical to TRBD2. The receptor comes from a human donor who had recovered from COVID-19. Input material: CD4+ T cells from blood, cultured in vitro. In nucleotides, the CDR3 is TGTGCCAGCAGCGGGGGACTAGCGGATTACAATGAGCAGTTCTTC. Protein sequence: CASSGGLADYNEQFF.